The entry below gives a single T cell receptor beta chain sequence along with its context. Its cognate antigen is unknown. The library was made from cDNA and included unique molecular identifiers. TCRdb passed the PCR reads through MiXCR, listing each CDR3 protein once. Among around 440,000 distinct CDR3 sequences listed, nearly 45% were seen once. The data originate from a study of post-analysis software for immune sequencing data. Overall study results and limits: Batch-matched samples strongly co-clustered by F measure. Multiple sclerosis was associated with a significant reduction in normalized Chao1 diversity relative to controls. There were roughly 5 TRBV segments more frequent in patients than controls, and TRBV5-6, TRBV5-1 and TRBV20-1 were among them.

The V and J ends lost 1 base and 8 bases respectively, with 6 bases between them. CDR3 size: 12 residues. Germline CDR1 SGHVS, CDR2 FQNEAQ. The TCR sequence derives from a girl under 18 with multiple sclerosis. The rearrangement links TRBV7-8 to TRBJ2-4; D is undetermined. What was sequenced was blood. This CDR3 reads CASSLGSDIQYF. The CDR3 nucleotides read TGTGCCAGCAGCTTAGGGTCAGACATTCAGTACTTC.